This TCR beta chain originates from a study of blood T cell repertoires in COVID-19. Study-level background: Samples of COVID-19 (acute and convalescent) were obtained from the United States, Italy and Spain.

The germline V gene encodes CDR1 SEHNR and CDR2 FQNEAQ (reference sequence). Trimming took 3 bases from V and 8 from J, leaving 19 bases between them. The CDR3 consists of 16 residues. Per the original data handling: Estimation of nucleated cell counts was performed using reference gene primer amplification. Data came from immunoSEQ multiplex PCR; TCRdb stores just in-frame clones and leaves some out. The DNA gave D and trimming, while V, J and clone size come from that table. This table has 300,000 to 450,000 clones, more than 80% appearing once. This sequence was found in a woman in her 30s with COVID-19, enrolled during active disease. This chain joins TRBV7-9 and TRBJ1-4; D is perhaps TRBD1 (5 bases). Sequencing input: peripheral blood. The CDR3 here is CASSLDQGEPPEKLFF. As DNA, the CDR3 is TGTGCCAGCAGCTTGGATCAGGGTGAGCCCCCGGAAAAACTGTTTTTT.